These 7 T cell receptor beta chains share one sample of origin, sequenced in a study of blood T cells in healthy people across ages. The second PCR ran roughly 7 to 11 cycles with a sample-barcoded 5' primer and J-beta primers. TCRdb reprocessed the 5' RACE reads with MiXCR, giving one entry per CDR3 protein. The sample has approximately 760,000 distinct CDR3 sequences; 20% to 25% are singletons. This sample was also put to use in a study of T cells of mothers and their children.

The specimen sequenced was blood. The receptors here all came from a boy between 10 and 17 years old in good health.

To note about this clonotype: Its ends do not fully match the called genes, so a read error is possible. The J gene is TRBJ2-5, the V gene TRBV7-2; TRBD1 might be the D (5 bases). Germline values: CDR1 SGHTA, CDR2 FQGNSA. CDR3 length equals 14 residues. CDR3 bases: TGTGCCAGCAGCTTATTAGACGGACAAGAGACCCAGCACTTC. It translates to CASSLLDGQETQHF.

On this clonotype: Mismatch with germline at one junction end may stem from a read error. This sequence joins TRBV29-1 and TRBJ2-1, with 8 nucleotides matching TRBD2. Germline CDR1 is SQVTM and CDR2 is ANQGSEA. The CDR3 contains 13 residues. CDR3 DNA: TGCAGCGCTGCCGGCGGGCGGGGGGATGAGCGGTTCTTC. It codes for CSAAGGRGDERFF.

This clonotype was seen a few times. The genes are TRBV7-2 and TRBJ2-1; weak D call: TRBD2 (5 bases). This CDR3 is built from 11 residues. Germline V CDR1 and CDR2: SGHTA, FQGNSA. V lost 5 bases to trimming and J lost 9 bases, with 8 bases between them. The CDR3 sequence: CASSRAGEQFF. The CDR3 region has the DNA TGTGCCAGCAGCCGTGCGGGTGAGCAGTTCTTC.

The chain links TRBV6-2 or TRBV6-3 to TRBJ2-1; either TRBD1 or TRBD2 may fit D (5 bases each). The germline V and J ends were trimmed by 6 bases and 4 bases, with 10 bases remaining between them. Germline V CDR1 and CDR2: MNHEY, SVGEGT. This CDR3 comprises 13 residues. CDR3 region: CASSGTKYNEQFF. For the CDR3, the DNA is TGTGCCAGCAGCGGGACGAAGTACAATGAGCAGTTCTTC.

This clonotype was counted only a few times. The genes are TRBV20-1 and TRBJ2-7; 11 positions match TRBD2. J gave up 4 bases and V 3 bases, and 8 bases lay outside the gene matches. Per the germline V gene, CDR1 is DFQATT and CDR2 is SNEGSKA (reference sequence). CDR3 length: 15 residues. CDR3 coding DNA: TGCAGTGCTAGCGGAAGGACTAGCGGGCGTTACGAGCAGTACTTC. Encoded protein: CSASGRTSGRYEQYF.

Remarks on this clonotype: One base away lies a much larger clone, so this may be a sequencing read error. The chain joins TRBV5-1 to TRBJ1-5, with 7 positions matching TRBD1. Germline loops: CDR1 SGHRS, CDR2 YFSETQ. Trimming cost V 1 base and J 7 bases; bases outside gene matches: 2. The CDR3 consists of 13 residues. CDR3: CASSLTGEQPQHF. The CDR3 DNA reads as TGCGCCAGCAGCTTGACAGGGGAACAGCCCCAGCATTTT.

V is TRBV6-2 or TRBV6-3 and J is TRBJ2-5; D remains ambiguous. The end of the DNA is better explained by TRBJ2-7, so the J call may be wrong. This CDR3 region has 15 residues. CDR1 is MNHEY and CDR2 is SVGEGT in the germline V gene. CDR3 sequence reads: CASSYIGLESYEQYF. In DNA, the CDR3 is TGTGCCAGCAGTTACATAGGGCTGGAATCCTACGAGCAGTACTTC.